The present entry profiles one TCR beta chain with its context. What antigen it recognizes has not been identified. Base qualities are not recorded, but no much larger clone differs from it by a single base. The data were taken from a study of T cell responses to AZD1222 COVID-19 vaccine listed by TCRdb under 2021. Describing the broader study: TCR sequencing was performed for about 240 trial participants, of whom around 200 were given two doses of AZD1222 and 26 were given two doses of MenACWY control vaccine. Trial participants were enrolled by age into 18-55, 56-69 and 70-plus year subgroups, with approximately 150, 28 and 58 TCR-sequenced participants respectively. Broader findings and caveats from the paper: Most participants were white British and females outnumbered males, and the authors suggested that clonal diversity may have been underestimated. Spike-specific TCR breadth and depth rose significantly after two AZD1222 doses compared with day 0 and with MenACWY recipients. Conclusions about previously exposed vaccinees are limited because only five to seven AZD1222 recipients were SARS-CoV-2 seropositive at baseline. Nearly half of unique spike-specific TCRs reportedly recognized epitopes outside regions mutated in the B.1.351 and B.1.1.7 variants. CD4 TCRs associated with the vaccine covered the entire spike protein, and the dominant responses were in regions 160-218 and 743-854. Because no day 14 peak-response samples were available, the repertoires could be characterized only after the peak T cell response. The 56-69-year group was small, and its depth increase did not reach significance, likely because of low power.

Reading the label with the study, this specimen's time point is: about 28 days (+/-7) after the second vaccine dose. AZD1222 recipients given second doses at about 4 weeks or at about 12 weeks were pooled, since spike-specific TCR depth and breadth were not found to differ between the two schedules. Vaccinee samples came from UK trials COV001 and COV002, including a single-blind randomized controlled phase 2/3 trial of AZD1222 (ChAdOx1 nCoV-19) in healthy adults. Trial participant PBMC samples were collected at day 0 and day 28 after the second dose for TCRbeta chain sequencing. The CDR3 regions of human TCRbeta chains were subjected to immunosequencing. The published analysis was carried out like this. TCRs in the repertoires were compared against a reference library of SARS-CoV-2-specific TCRs that had been generated with the MIRA antigen-specificity platform. Breadth was defined as the fraction of unique TCRs that were SARS-CoV-2-associated. Depth was defined as the fraction of total T cells that were SARS-CoV-2-associated. Using the MIRA data, each spike-specific TCR was assigned both to the spike region to which the TCR was reactive and to a CD4 or CD8 class. Log10-transformed breadth and depth values were compared by one-way ANOVA with Sidak's multiple comparisons tests. In TCRdb, the immuneACCESS table is reduced to in-frame sequences with V and J assigned. These tables do not hold every clone; where another copy was compared, an unresolved V gene accounts for under half, and the others remain unexplained. The V and J calls and the clone size are those of that table, but D and trimming were determined from the DNA. The sample yields approximately 140,000 clones; 80% to 95% were counted once. The top ten constitute about 4% of the sample.

The CDR3 runs 15 amino acids, cysteine and phenylalanine included. Of all the DNA, just the CDR3 is kept, 45 bases in frame from base 1. CDR1 SGDLS and CDR2 YYNGEE are derived from the germline V gene. V loses 3 bases of germline sequence and J loses 7 bases, and the interval between the two ends is 16 bases. Sequenced here: peripheral blood, sampled 28 days after the second AZD1222 dose. The sequence was collected from an adult who received the AZD1222 COVID-19 vaccine. The rearrangement combines TRBV9 with TRBJ1-4, with TRBD1 perhaps the D gene, on 6 matching bases. The CDR3 reads CASSAATGIREKLFF. The DNA sequence is as follows: TGTGCCAGCAGCGCCGCAACAGGGATACGTGAAAAACTGTTTTTT.